The next 30 T cell receptor beta chains were all read from a single sample in a study of blood T cell repertoires in COVID-19. Repertoires were generated with immunoSEQ multiplex PCR, while TCRdb's copy carries only in-frame clones and drops some. The sample has 65,000 to 80,000 clones, about 90% seen once; the top ten hold 4.6%. Specimen: peripheral blood. The receptors shown here come from a man aged 50 or older with active COVID-19.

The chain combines TRBV9 with TRBJ2-5; D perhaps matches TRBD2 (6 bases). Looked up from germline, CDR1 is SGDLS and CDR2 is YYNGEE. V lost 3 bases and J 6 bases, leaving 15 bases between the germline ends. The length of the CDR3 is 14 residues. The CDR3 protein is CASSEVGGAQTQYF. The CDR3 bases are TGTGCCAGCAGCGAAGTGGGGGGTGCGCAGACCCAGTACTTC.

J is TRBJ2-7 and V is TRBV3-1 (or the pseudogene TRBV3-2); 9 positions agree with TRBD2. Germline CDR1 is LGHDT and CDR2 is YNNKEL (reference sequence). Losses at the gene ends were 8 bases for V and 1 base for J; bases not matched to a gene: 12. The CDR3 loop spans 16 amino acids. The chain's CDR3 is CASALGPSGASYEQYF. As DNA, the CDR3 is TGTGCCAGCGCGCTCGGGCCTAGCGGGGCTTCCTACGAGCAGTACTTC.

The CDR3 sequence: CASSSRRRAGGTYEQYF. In DNA, the CDR3 is TGTGCCAGCAGCTCCCGACGGAGGGCAGGGGGGACCTACGAGCAGTACTTC. This chain connects TRBV11-2 to TRBJ2-7, with D possibly matching TRBD1 (7 bases). The germline V gene has CDR1 SGHAT and CDR2 FQNNGV. V was trimmed by 4 bases and J by 2 bases, leaving 21 bases between them. The CDR3 spans 17 residues.

This clone showed up just a few times. The rearrangement joins TRBV9 to TRBJ1-1, with D possibly TRBD1 on 5 matching bases. The CDR3 spans 15 residues. V was trimmed by 0 bases and J by 4 bases, leaving 13 bases between them. Germline loops: CDR1 SGDLS, CDR2 YYNGEE. Written as DNA, the CDR3 is TGTGCCAGCAGCGTAGGGGAGGGGCTAGGCACTGAAGCTTTCTTT. Its translation is CASSVGEGLGTEAFF.

The rearrangement uses TRBV18 and TRBJ2-7; perhaps TRBD1 as D (6 bases). V was clipped by 3 bases and J by 0 bases, with 15 bases between them. This CDR3 has 16 amino acids. Germline V lookup: CDR1 KGHSH, CDR2 LQKENI. The CDR3 DNA sequence: TGTGCCAGCTCACCCCAGACAGGAGTACTCTCCTACGAGCAGTACTTC. As protein: CASSPQTGVLSYEQYF. Full variable domain (missing parts from reference TRBV18 and TRBJ2-7): NAGVMQNPRHLVRRRGQEARLRCSPMKGHSHVYWYRQLPEEGLKFMVYLQKENIIDESGMPKERFSAEFPKEGPSILRIQQVVRGDSAAYFCASSPQTGVLSYEQYFGPGTRLTVT.

The genes are TRBV11-2 and TRBJ2-7, with TRBD2 matching over 10 bases. J was trimmed by 5 bases and V by 2 bases; bases with no gene match: 12. Germline CDR1 is SGHAT and CDR2 is FQNNGV. The CDR3 contains 17 residues. CDR3: CASSLRGSSGRWNEQYF. The CDR3 nucleotides are TGTGCCAGCAGCTTAAGGGGAAGTAGCGGGAGGTGGAACGAGCAGTACTTC. Using reference TRBV11-2 and TRBJ2-7 for the parts outside the CDR3, the full variable domain is EAGVAQSPRYKIIEKRQSVAFWCNPISGHATLYWYQQILGQGPKLLIQFQNNGVVDDSQLPKDRFSAERLKGVDSTLKIQPAKLEDSAVYLCASSLRGSSGRWNEQYFGPGTRLTVT.

The chain carries TRBV5-6 and TRBJ2-1; D perhaps matches TRBD2 (6 bases). Trimming stripped 6 bases from V and 0 bases from J, with 16 bases between. There are 16 residues in the CDR3. The germline gives CDR1 SGHDT, CDR2 YYEEEE. CDR3 in amino acids: CASTSLALSSYNEQFF. CDR3 bases: TGTGCCAGCACCTCTCTAGCGCTGAGCTCCTACAATGAGCAGTTCTTC.

The chain uses TRBV27 and TRBJ2-6; D is undetermined. Trimming cost V 5 bases and J 3 bases, with 14 bases left between them. This CDR3 comprises 16 residues. Germline lookup yields CDR1 MNHEY and CDR2 SMNVEV (reference sequence). CDR3 protein: CASSPTTDGGANVLTF. In DNA, the CDR3 is TGTGCCAGCAGTCCCACCACAGATGGTGGGGCCAACGTCCTGACTTTC. The whole variable domain, remainder taken from reference TRBV27 and TRBJ2-6, is EAQVTQNPRYLITVTGKKLTVTCSQNMNHEYMSWYRQDPGLGLRQIYYSMNVEVTDKGDVPEGYKVSRKEKRNFPLILESPSPNQTSLYFCASSPTTDGGANVLTFGAGSRLTVL.

The chain recombines TRBV5-4 with TRBJ2-1, with 7 bases lining up with TRBD2. The length of the CDR3 is 16 residues. V lost 5 bases to trimming and J lost 0 bases; unmatched junction nucleotides: 8. Germline V gives CDR1 SGHNT, CDR2 YYREEE (reference sequence). The CDR3 sequence is CASSYYGGSSYNEQFF. The DNA of the CDR3 is TGTGCCAGCAGTTACTACGGGGGGAGCTCCTACAATGAGCAGTTCTTC.

The chain employs TRBV2 and TRBJ1-1; D possibly corresponds to TRBD1 (6 bases). Germline V gene data show CDR1 as SNHLY and CDR2 as FYNNEI. The CDR3 covers 14 residues. The V gene lost 5 bases and the J gene lost 4 bases, with 14 bases spanning the gap. In DNA form, the CDR3 reads TGTGCCAGCAGTCAACCGGGACATACCACTGAAGCTTTCTTT. This gives the protein CASSQPGHTTEAFF. Filled out from reference TRBV2 and TRBJ1-1, the complete variable domain reads EPEVTQTPSHQVTQMGQEVILRCVPISNHLYFYWYRQILGQKVEFLVSFYNNEISEKSEIFDDQFSVERPDGSNFTLKIRSTKLEDSAMYFCASSQPGHTTEAFFGQGTRLTVV.

A few counts support this clone. CDR3 DNA sequence: TGTGCCAGCATGACTACCAATCCTCCCAGGGAGCTGTTTTTT. It specifies CASMTTNPPRELFF. This chain connects TRBV28 to TRBJ2-2, with a tentative D call TRBD2 (5 bases). The germline V and J ends were trimmed by 7 bases and 9 bases, with 18 bases remaining between them. CDR3 length: 14 residues. The germline CDR1 and CDR2 sequences are MDHEN and SYDVKM.

CDR3 nucleotides: TGTGCCAGCTCATCGTGGACTAGCGATATCGGGGAGCTGTTTTTT. Its protein product is CASSSWTSDIGELFF. V is TRBV18 and J is TRBJ2-2; 9 bases agree with TRBD2. Germline V gene lookup returns CDR1 KGHSH and CDR2 LQKENI. V was pared by 5 bases and J by 7 bases, with 8 bases of the junction left unmatched. The length of the CDR3 is 15 residues.

In regard to this clone: Its ends do not fully match the called genes, so a read error is possible. The rearrangement joins TRBV5-1 to TRBJ1-5, with TRBD1 as a possible D gene (5 bases). This CDR3 spans 13 amino acids. The germline gives CDR1 SGHRS, CDR2 YFSETQ. The CDR3 sequence is CASSFDSNQPQHF. The DNA for the CDR3 is TGCGCCAGCAGCTTTGACAGCAACCAGCCCCAGCATTTT. Based on the CDR3 plus reference TRBV5-1 and TRBJ1-5, the full variable domain is KAGVTQTPRYLIKTRGQQVTLSCSPISGHRSVSWYQQTPGQGLQFLFEYFSETQRNKGNFPGRFSGRQFSNSRSEMNVSTLELGDSALYLCASSFDSNQPQHFGDGTRLSIL.

The gene calls are TRBV29-1 and TRBJ2-1, with 7 bases fitting TRBD2. V was pared by 3 bases and J by 4 bases, with 3 bases of the junction left unmatched. The CDR3 consists of 13 residues. The germline CDR1 and CDR2 sequences are SQVTM and ANQGSEA. CDR3 in DNA: TGCAGCGTTGAGGGACTAAATTACAATGAGCAGTTCTTC. Its translation is CSVEGLNYNEQFF.

This chain uses TRBV2 with TRBJ2-2, with D unclear. Trimming cost V 4 bases and J 6 bases, with 6 bases left between them. From germline, CDR1 is SNHLY and CDR2 FYNNEI. CDR3 length equals 12 residues. The CDR3 sequence: CASSVEPGELFF. Here the CDR3 DNA reads TGTGCCAGCAGTGTGGAGCCCGGGGAGCTGTTTTTT.

J is TRBJ1-1 and V is TRBV5-1; possibly TRBD1 for D (5 bases). The V gene's germline CDR1 is SGHRS and CDR2 YFSETQ. V lost 0 bases, J lost 2 bases, and 14 bases lay in between. The CDR3 consists of 16 residues. The chain's CDR3 is CASSLGSPGLNTEAFF. CDR3 bases: TGCGCCAGCAGCTTGGGGTCCCCAGGGTTAAACACTGAAGCTTTCTTT.

CDR3 residues: CASSPDRGGGKKLFF. DNA for the CDR3: TGTGCCAGCAGCCCCGACAGGGGAGGAGGTAAAAAACTGTTTTTT. This chain links TRBV9 with TRBJ1-4, with TRBD1 identical over 8 bases. Germline CDR1 SGDLS, CDR2 YYNGEE. The CDR3 length is 15 residues. Unmatched junction bases numbered 11, after V lost 4 bases and J lost 9 bases. Full variable domain (outside the CDR3, taken from reference TRBV9 and TRBJ1-4): DSGVTQTPKHLITATGQRVTLRCSPRSGDLSVYWYQQSLDQGLQFLIQYYNGEERAKGNILERFSAQQFPDLHSELNLSSLELGDSALYFCASSPDRGGGKKLFFGSGTQLSVL.

The chain has TRBV11-3 and TRBJ2-5, with 9 nucleotides matching TRBD1. The CDR3 runs to 17 residues. Germline assignment: CDR1 SGHNT and CDR2 YENEEA. With 1 base clipped from V and 4 bases from J, the junction kept 10 bases outside the gene matches. The CDR3 DNA reads TGTGCCAGCAGCTTAGGTTTGAGGACAGGGGAAGGAGAGACCCAGTACTTC. Protein: CASSLGLRTGEGETQYF.

Only one count was recorded for this clone. The CDR3 coding sequence is TGTGCCAGCAGCTTACCCGGGACAGCGGTGTACTTC. Encoded protein: CASSLPGTAVYF. This chain links TRBV5-5 with TRBJ2-5; 7 bases map to TRBD1. The J segment lost 13 bases and the V segment lost 2 bases, leaving 8 bases of the junction unmatched. The length of the CDR3 is 12 residues. The germline V gene encodes CDR1 SGHKS and CDR2 YYEKEE (reference sequence).

The CDR3 here is CASSHRGSSYNSPLHF. As DNA, the CDR3 is TGTGCCAGCAGCCATAGGGGAAGCTCCTATAATTCACCCCTCCACTTT. The V call is TRBV28, the J call TRBJ1-6, with D perhaps matching TRBD1 (5 bases). CDR1 is MDHEN and CDR2 is SYDVKM in the germline V gene. Trimming took off 6 bases at V and 0 bases at J, with 12 bases between the two ends. The length of the CDR3 is 16 residues.

The rearrangement links TRBV2 to TRBJ1-5; D is possibly TRBD1 (6 bases). Germline V CDR1 and CDR2: SNHLY, FYNNEI. There are 17 residues in the CDR3. Trimming removed 3 bases at V and 7 bases at J, with 22 bases between. The CDR3 DNA follows: TGTGCCAGCAGTGAGGGGGGCGGTTTAGCGGGGTGGCAGCCCCAGCATTTT. It codes for CASSEGGGLAGWQPQHF.

The chain combines TRBV7-8 with TRBJ1-3; no definite D call. CDR1 and CDR2 from the germline V gene are SGHVS and FQNEAQ. The CDR3 consists of 17 residues. The V gene lost 1 base and the J gene lost 1 base, with 14 bases spanning the gap. The CDR3 reads CASSLGRGFRSGNTIYF. As DNA, the CDR3 is TGTGCCAGCAGCTTAGGGAGAGGGTTCCGGTCTGGAAACACCATATATTTT.

The chain joins TRBV5-4 to TRBJ1-6; D unclear. V was pared by 0 bases and J by 2 bases, with 3 bases between. Germline values: CDR1 SGHNT, CDR2 YYREEE (reference sequence). CDR3 length: 14 amino acids. DNA for the CDR3: TGTGCCAGCAGCTTGGACACCTATAATTCACCCCTCCACTTT. It is translated as CASSLDTYNSPLHF. Variable domain in full (rest from reference TRBV5-4 and TRBJ1-6): ETGVTQSPTHLIKTRGQQVTLRCSSQSGHNTVSWYQQALGQGPQFIFQYYREEENGRGNFPPRFSGLQFPNYSSELNVNALELDDSALYLCASSLDTYNSPLHFGNGTRLTVT.

The V and J genes are TRBV7-2 and TRBJ2-7; 11 positions match TRBD2. Looked up from germline, CDR1 is SGHTA and CDR2 is FQGNSA. The ends lost 5 bases at V and 3 bases at J; junction bases unmatched: 6. The length of the CDR3 is 15 residues. The CDR3 sequence is CASSPTSGGLYEQYF. CDR3 DNA sequence: TGTGCCAGCAGCCCTACTAGCGGGGGCCTCTACGAGCAGTACTTC.

The genes are TRBV7-9 and TRBJ1-4, with 9 bases aligning to TRBD1. The CDR3 length is 15 residues. The trim removed 4 bases at V and 11 bases at J, leaving 11 bases unmatched. CDR1 is SEHNR and CDR2 is FQNEAQ in the germline V gene (reference sequence). This CDR3 reads CASSSDWDRDVKLFF. As DNA, the CDR3 is TGTGCCAGCAGCTCAGATTGGGACAGGGATGTGAAACTGTTTTTT.

The DNA for the CDR3 is TGTGCCAGCAGTGAGAGTGGGAACACTGAAGCTTTCTTT. Encoded protein: CASSESGNTEAFF. This chain connects TRBV2 to TRBJ1-1; D ambiguous. Per the germline V gene, CDR1 is SNHLY and CDR2 is FYNNEI. The CDR3 length is 13 residues. The V gene lost 3 bases and the J gene lost 1 base, with 6 bases spanning the gap.

The genes are TRBV9 and TRBJ1-1; tentatively, D is TRBD1 (5 bases). From germline, CDR1 is SGDLS and CDR2 YYNGEE. V gave up 0 bases and J gave up 0 bases, with 9 bases separating them. The CDR3 contains 15 residues. The CDR3 DNA is TGTGCCAGCAGCGTAGGAGACAGAATGAACACTGAAGCTTTCTTT. Protein product: CASSVGDRMNTEAFF.

The J gene is TRBJ1-1, the V gene TRBV18, with a possible D match to TRBD1 (5 bases). This CDR3 has 17 amino acids. The germline V gene encodes CDR1 KGHSH and CDR2 LQKENI. The V end was cut by 2 bases, the J end by 0 bases, with 16 bases between. The CDR3 here is CASSPVADSRMNTEAFF. Here the CDR3 DNA reads TGTGCCAGCTCACCAGTTGCCGACAGCCGCATGAACACTGAAGCTTTCTTT.

This clone was counted once. The CDR3 sequence is CASSPRTSGEAYNEQFF. The DNA of the CDR3 is TGTGCCAGCAGCCCCCGGACTAGCGGGGAGGCCTACAATGAGCAGTTCTTC. J is TRBJ2-1 and V is TRBV7-9, with 12 bases that match TRBD2. Trimming at V came to 5 bases and at J to 2 bases, leaving 7 bases not matched to a gene. This CDR3 contains 17 residues. Germline V gene sequence: CDR1 SEHNR, CDR2 FQNEAQ (reference sequence).

This chain connects TRBV6-5 to TRBJ2-5, with TRBD1 matching 10 bases. This CDR3 comprises 15 residues. J lost 5 bases, V lost 5 bases, and 8 bases had no gene match. Germline lookup yields CDR1 MNHEY and CDR2 SVGAGI. The CDR3 loop reads CASSTPGTGDETQYF. In nucleotides, the CDR3 is TGTGCCAGCAGTACCCCCGGGACAGGGGATGAGACCCAGTACTTC.